Listed here are 8 T cell receptor beta chains from one sample, sequenced in a study of metastatic and nonmetastatic thyroid tumors. All patients were treatment-naive before thyroid surgery. TCRdb used MiXCR to call clones anew from the PCR reads. The repertoire holds around 23,000 clones, roughly a quarter seen once, with 15% to 20% in the top ten. The sequenced material came from blood. The receptors were sampled from a male donor with papillary thyroid cancer or a benign thyroid nodule (not recorded which). Some clones in this sample may be carry-over from other donors' samples.

Sample share makes this clone medium-sized. Here the CDR3 reads CASSTPTGTGYYEQYF. The CDR3 bases are TGTGCCAGCAGCACACCGACCGGGACAGGGTACTACGAGCAGTACTTC. The chain combines TRBV28 with TRBJ2-7, with TRBD1 matching over 9 bases. There are 16 residues in the CDR3. Unmatched junction bases numbered 12, after V lost 6 bases and J lost 3 bases. Germline values: CDR1 MDHEN, CDR2 SYDVKM.

This clone was seen at least ten times. V is TRBV6-1 and J is TRBJ1-2; 7 nucleotides match TRBD1. Germline V lookup: CDR1 MNHNS, CDR2 SASEGT. Unmatched junction bases numbered 5, after V lost 6 bases and J lost 4 bases. CDR3 length: 13 residues. This CDR3 is CASRPGGIYGYTF. DNA of the CDR3: TGTGCCAGCAGACCAGGGGGGATCTATGGCTACACCTTC.

This clone was counted ten times or more. The rearrangement joins TRBV24-1 to TRBJ1-5; possibly TRBD1 for D (5 bases). The CDR3 is 14 amino acids. V was clipped by 7 bases and J by 6 bases, with 15 bases between them. CDR1 is KGHDR, CDR2 SFDVKD, per germline. The CDR3 loop reads CATSPRQGGQPQHF. CDR3 nucleotides: TGTGCCACCAGCCCCCGCCAGGGTGGTCAGCCCCAGCATTTT.

This clone has a count of ten or more. The CDR3 region has the DNA TGTGCCAGCAGGCCCGGACCGTATAATGAAAAACTGTTTTTT. This gives the protein CASRPGPYNEKLFF. This sequence joins TRBV11-1 and TRBJ1-4; D not certain. Germline CDR1 and CDR2: SGHAT and FQDESV (reference sequence). This CDR3 region has 14 residues. Trimming took off 6 bases at V and 4 bases at J, with 12 bases between the two ends.

This clone showed up many times. The V gene is TRBV3-1, the J gene TRBJ2-2; 7 bases match TRBD1. The junction had 7 bases not matched to a gene; V was cut back by 4 bases and J by 8 bases. The CDR3 is made up of 14 amino acids. CDR1 and CDR2 (germline): LGHDT, YNNKEL (reference sequence). Here the CDR3 reads CASSPRTGSGELFF. The CDR3 nucleotides read TGTGCCAGCAGCCCGAGGACAGGTTCTGGGGAGCTGTTTTTT.

This clone was observed many times. The chain employs TRBV7-6 and TRBJ2-3; the D is unclear. Deletions cut 1 base from V and 0 bases from J, with 5 bases between. The CDR3 has 14 amino acids. The germline V gene encodes CDR1 SGHVS and CDR2 FNYEAQ. The CDR3 sequence: CASSLGVSTDTQYF. The CDR3 region has the DNA TGTGCCAGCAGCTTAGGAGTAAGCACAGATACGCAGTATTTT. The full variable domain, with the rest looked up from reference TRBV7-6 and TRBJ2-3, is GAGVSQSPRYKVTKRGQDVALRCDPISGHVSLYWYRQALGQGPEFLTYFNYEAQQDKSGLPNDRFSAERPEGSISTLTIQRTEQRDSAMYRCASSLGVSTDTQYFGPGTRLTVL.

This clone is termed medium-sized. V gene TRBV6-1 combines with J gene TRBJ2-1; 7 bases map to TRBD2. V was pared by 2 bases and J by 1 base, with 5 bases of the junction left unmatched. The germline V gene has CDR1 MNHNS and CDR2 SASEGT. This CDR3 spans 16 amino acids. The DNA of the CDR3 is TGTGCCAGCAGTGAAAGGCCTAGCGGTTCCTACAATGAGCAGTTCTTC. It codes for CASSERPSGSYNEQFF.

This clone was found a few times. V and J are TRBV6-1 and TRBJ2-7, with 7 positions matching TRBD1. CDR3 length: 17 amino acids. The germline V gene encodes CDR1 MNHNS and CDR2 SASEGT. J gave up 0 bases and V 5 bases, and 13 bases lay outside the gene matches. CDR3 sequence: CASSPLLSTGYSYEQYF. DNA for the CDR3: TGTGCCAGCAGTCCCCTCCTTTCGACAGGGTACTCCTACGAGCAGTACTTC.